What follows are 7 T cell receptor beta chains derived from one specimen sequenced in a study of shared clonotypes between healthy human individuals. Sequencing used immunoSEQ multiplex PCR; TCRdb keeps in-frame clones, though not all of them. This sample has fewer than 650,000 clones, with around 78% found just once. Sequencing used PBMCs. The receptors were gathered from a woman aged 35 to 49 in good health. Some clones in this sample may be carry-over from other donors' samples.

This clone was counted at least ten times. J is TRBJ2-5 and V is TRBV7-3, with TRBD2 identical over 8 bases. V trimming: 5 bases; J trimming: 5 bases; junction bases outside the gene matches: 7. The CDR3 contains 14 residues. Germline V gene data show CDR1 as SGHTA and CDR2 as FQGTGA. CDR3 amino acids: CASSPGLAPETQYF. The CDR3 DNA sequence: TGTGCCAGCAGCCCTGGACTAGCCCCCGAGACCCAGTACTTC.

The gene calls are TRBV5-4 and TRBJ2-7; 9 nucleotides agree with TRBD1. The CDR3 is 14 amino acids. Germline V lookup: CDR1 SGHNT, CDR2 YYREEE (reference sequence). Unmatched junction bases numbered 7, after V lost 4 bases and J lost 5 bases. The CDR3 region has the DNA TGTGCCAGCAGCGGCGGGGACAGGGTGCACGAGCAGTACTTC. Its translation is CASSGGDRVHEQYF.

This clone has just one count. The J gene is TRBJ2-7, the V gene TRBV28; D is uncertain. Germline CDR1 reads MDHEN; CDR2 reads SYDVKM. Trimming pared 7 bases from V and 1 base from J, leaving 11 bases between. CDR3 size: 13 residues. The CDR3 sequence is CASTRPSSYEQYF. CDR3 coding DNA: TGTGCCAGCACCCGACCCTCTTCCTACGAGCAGTACTTC.

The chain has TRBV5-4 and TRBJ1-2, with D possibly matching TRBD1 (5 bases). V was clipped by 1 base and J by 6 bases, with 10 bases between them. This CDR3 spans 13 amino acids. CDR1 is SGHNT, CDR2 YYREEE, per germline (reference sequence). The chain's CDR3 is CASSLLGLDGYTF. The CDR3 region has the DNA TGTGCCAGCAGCTTGCTGGGACTTGATGGCTACACCTTC.

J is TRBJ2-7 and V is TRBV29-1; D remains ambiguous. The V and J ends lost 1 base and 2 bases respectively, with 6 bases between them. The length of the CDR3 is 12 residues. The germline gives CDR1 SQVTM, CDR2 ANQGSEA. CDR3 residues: CSVEGLAYEQYF. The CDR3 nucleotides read TGCAGCGTTGAAGGCCTAGCCTACGAGCAGTACTTC.

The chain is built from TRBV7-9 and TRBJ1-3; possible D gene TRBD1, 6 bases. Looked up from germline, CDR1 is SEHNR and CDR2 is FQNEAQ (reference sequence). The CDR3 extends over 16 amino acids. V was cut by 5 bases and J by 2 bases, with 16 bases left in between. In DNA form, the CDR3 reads TGTGCCAGCAGCATAGGACAGAATTTGGCTGGAAACACCATATATTTT. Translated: CASSIGQNLAGNTIYF. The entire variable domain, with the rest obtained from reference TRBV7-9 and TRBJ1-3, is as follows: DTGVSQNPRHKITKRGQNVTFRCDPISEHNRLYWYRQTLGQGPEFLTYFQNEAQLEKSRLLSDRFSAERPKGSFSTLEIQRTEQGDSAMYLCASSIGQNLAGNTIYFGEGSWLTVV.

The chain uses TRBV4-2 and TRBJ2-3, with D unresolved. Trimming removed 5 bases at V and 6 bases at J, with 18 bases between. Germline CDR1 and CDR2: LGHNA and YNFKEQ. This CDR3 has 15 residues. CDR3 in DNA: TGTGCCAGCAGCGGTGGTGAGAGTTGGGCGGATACGCAGTATTTT. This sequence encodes CASSGGESWADTQYF.